This TCR beta chain emerged from a study of OX40 agonist ivuxolimab in advanced cancers. About the study: Participants averaged about 60 years of age (range about 23 to 90) and were less than 85% male. 30% to 40% of patients had received prior checkpoint inhibitor therapy. Study observations and caveats: Mean expanded clone counts were higher in CD8+ than CD4+ T cells.

Regarding this clone: The antigen is not known.

This CDR3 region has 13 residues. V was clipped by 6 bases and J by 6 bases, with 12 bases between them. Germline CDR1 MNHEY, CDR2 SVGAGI. TCRdb's copy holds only in-frame clones and misses some; the assay was immunoSEQ multiplex PCR. The sample shows just under 65,000 clones, roughly 85% of them seen only once. If patients had autoimmune disease history or systemic immunosuppression, they were excluded. J is TRBJ2-1 and V is TRBV6-5; D ambiguous. Source: CD4+ or CD8+ T cells sorted from blood, taken in a trial of the OX40 agonist ivuxolimab. This TCR derives from an adult with an advanced solid tumor such as melanoma, head and neck, liver or kidney cancer. CDR3 residues: CASSLSDGNEQFF. The CDR3 DNA reads TGTGCCAGCAGCCTCTCGGACGGCAATGAGCAGTTCTTC.